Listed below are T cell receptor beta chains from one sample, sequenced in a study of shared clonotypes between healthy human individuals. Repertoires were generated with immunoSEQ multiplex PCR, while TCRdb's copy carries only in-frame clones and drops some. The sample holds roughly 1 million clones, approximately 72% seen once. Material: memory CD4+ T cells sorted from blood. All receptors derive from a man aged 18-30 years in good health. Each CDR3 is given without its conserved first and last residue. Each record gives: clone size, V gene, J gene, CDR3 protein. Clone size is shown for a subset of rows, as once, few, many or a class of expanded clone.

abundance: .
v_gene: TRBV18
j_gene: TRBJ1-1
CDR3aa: ASSLTQNTEAF

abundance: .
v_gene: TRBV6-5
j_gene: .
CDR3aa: ASSSRTGSSEQY

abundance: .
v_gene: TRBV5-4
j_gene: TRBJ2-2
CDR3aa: ASSSRVLTGELF

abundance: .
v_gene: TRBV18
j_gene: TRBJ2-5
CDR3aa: ASSPGLAGGETQY

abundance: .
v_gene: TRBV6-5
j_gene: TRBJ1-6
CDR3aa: ASSYSGAQNSPLH

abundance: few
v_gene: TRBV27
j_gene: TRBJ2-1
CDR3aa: ASVTSGGYNEQF

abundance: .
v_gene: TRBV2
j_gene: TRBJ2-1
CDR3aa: ASSGASGYNEQF

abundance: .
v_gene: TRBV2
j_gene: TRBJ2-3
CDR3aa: ASSLGLEGDTQY

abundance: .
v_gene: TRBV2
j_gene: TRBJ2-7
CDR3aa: ASRATTGAGFEQY

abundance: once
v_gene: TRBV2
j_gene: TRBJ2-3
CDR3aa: ASTRLSSTDTQY

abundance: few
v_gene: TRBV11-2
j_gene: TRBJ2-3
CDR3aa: ASSLGVATDTQY